Sequencing of this TCR beta chain was carried out in a study of response to subunit inactivated influenza vaccine. Points on this clonotype: The antigen is unknown.

Study-level results: There was a suggestion from the authors that each seasonal influenza vaccination recruits few new T cells.

TCRdb recomputed calls from the RT-PCR reads with MiXCR, one row per CDR3 protein. The sample includes 560,000 or so distinct CDR3 sequences, around 8% of them seen just once. The CDR3 is 14 residues long. Per germline, CDR1 SGHNT and CDR2 YENEEA. Trimming cost V 5 bases and J 6 bases, with 14 bases left between them. The input for sequencing was PBMCs from blood, taken 23 to 25 months after vaccination. V usage is TRBV11-3 and J usage is TRBJ2-1, with D maybe TRBD2 (5 bases). The clonotype originates from a man between 50 and 75 years old who received an inactivated influenza vaccine. The CDR3 reads CASSQTLVPNEQFF. Here the CDR3 DNA reads TGTGCCAGCAGCCAAACACTAGTTCCCAATGAGCAGTTCTTC.